The 27 T cell receptor beta chains listed next were all sequenced from one sample in a study of immune evolution from preneoplasia to lung adenocarcinoma. Libraries were prepared by immunoSEQ multiplex PCR; TCRdb keeps only in-frame clonotypes and omits some of them. The data show 6,200 or so clones, 85% to 90% seen once. Sequencing input: FFPE invasive lung adenocarcinoma tissue. The receptors were gathered from a person aged 50-70 years with lung adenocarcinoma.

This clone was counted a few times. As DNA, the CDR3 is TGTGCCAGCACCGCCCGGGGGCTGGGTCCCGGGGAGCTGTTTTTT. Its translation: CASTARGLGPGELFF. This chain joins TRBV7-9 and TRBJ2-2; D may match TRBD1 or TRBD2 (6 bases each). The CDR3 is made up of 15 amino acids. Germline assignment: CDR1 SEHNR and CDR2 FQNEAQ (reference sequence). Trimming took off 7 bases at V and 6 bases at J, with 18 bases between the two ends.

The gene calls are TRBV7-2 and TRBJ2-3, with 9 bases fitting TRBD2. CDR1 is SGHTA and CDR2 is FQGNSA in the germline V gene. The length of the CDR3 is 14 residues. J lost 3 bases, V lost 5 bases, and 3 bases had no gene match. CDR3 sequence reads: CASSPGLATDTQYF. The DNA for the CDR3 is TGTGCCAGCAGCCCGGGACTAGCAACAGATACGCAGTATTTT.

The chain recombines TRBV28 with TRBJ2-7; the D is unclear. Germline CDR1 and CDR2: MDHEN and SYDVKM. This CDR3 has 12 residues. The V end lost 3 bases, the J end lost 1 base, and 4 bases lay between the germline ends. CDR3 DNA sequence: TGTGCCAGCAGTTTTAGTTCCTACGAGCAGTACTTC. This sequence encodes CASSFSSYEQYF.

The chain links TRBV6-1 to TRBJ1-4, with unresolved D. This CDR3 region has 13 residues. CDR1 MNHNS and CDR2 SASEGT come from the germline V gene. V was clipped by 3 bases and J by 8 bases, with 10 bases between them. Written as DNA, the CDR3 is TGTGCCAGCAGTGATCGCAGATGGGAAAAACTGTTTTTT. It yields the protein CASSDRRWEKLFF.

The chain has TRBV28 and TRBJ2-6, with unresolved D. Per germline, CDR1 MDHEN and CDR2 SYDVKM. Trimming shortened V by 4 bases and J by 0 bases, and 4 bases separated the two germline ends. CDR3 length: 14 residues. CDR3 in amino acids: CASSSDSGANVLTF. For the CDR3, the DNA is TGTGCCAGCAGTTCAGACTCTGGGGCCAACGTCCTGACTTTC.

The rearrangement links TRBV5-5 to TRBJ1-4; 7 nucleotides match TRBD1. Germline assignment: CDR1 SGHKS and CDR2 YYEKEE (reference sequence). V lost 3 bases, J lost 5 bases, and 4 bases stayed unmatched. This CDR3 contains 14 residues. This CDR3 reads CASSWGQTNEKLFF. The CDR3, as DNA: TGTGCCAGCAGCTGGGGACAGACGAATGAAAAACTGTTTTTT.

The V call is TRBV18, the J call TRBJ2-3; 10 bases map to TRBD2. V shed 3 bases and J 3 bases; nucleotides not matched to a gene: 3. Germline CDR1 KGHSH, CDR2 LQKENI. There are 15 residues in the CDR3. As DNA, the CDR3 is TGTGCCAGCTCACCGTCACTAGCGGGAACAGATACGCAGTATTTT. Protein sequence: CASSPSLAGTDTQYF.

The chain joins TRBV4-1 to TRBJ2-7, with TRBD1 identical over 10 bases. The V gene end was trimmed by 3 bases and the J gene end by 3 bases; junction bases not matched to a gene: 11. CDR3 length: 17 residues. Germline CDR1 MGHRA, CDR2 YSYEKL. The CDR3 DNA reads TGCGCCAGCAGCCAGGACAGGGGGGGAGGGATCCTCTACGAGCAGTACTTC. It is translated as CASSQDRGGGILYEQYF.

J is TRBJ1-1 and V is TRBV10-3; D unclear. The CDR3 runs 14 residues. The ends were cut back, 2 bases at V and 2 bases at J, with 9 bases in the middle. In germline, CDR1 is ENHRY, CDR2 SYGVKD. The CDR3 is CAISEAAANTEAFF. Written as DNA, the CDR3 is TGTGCCATCAGTGAGGCGGCAGCTAACACTGAAGCTTTCTTT.

The chain uses TRBV2 and TRBJ2-7, with 12 bases that match TRBD2. The V segment lost 5 bases and the J segment 0 bases; nucleotides outside the gene matches: 2. The CDR3 is 15 residues long. Germline loops: CDR1 SNHLY, CDR2 FYNNEI. CDR3 protein: CASSPTSGSSYEQYF. For the CDR3, the DNA is TGTGCCAGCAGTCCGACTAGCGGGAGCTCCTACGAGCAGTACTTC.

V gene TRBV30 combines with J gene TRBJ2-2; TRBD1 aligns across 7 bases. V shed 6 bases, J shed 4 bases, and the junction held 8 bases outside the gene matches. Germline loops: CDR1 GTSNPN, CDR2 SVGIG (reference sequence). This CDR3 is 14 amino acids long. This CDR3 reads CACTRQGFTGELFF. The DNA for the CDR3 is TGTGCCTGTACTCGACAGGGATTCACCGGGGAGCTGTTTTTT.

The CDR3 nucleotides are TGTGCCAGCAGCTTTGGGACAGGGGGAAGCAATGAGCAGTTCTTC. It specifies CASSFGTGGSNEQFF. The V call is TRBV7-2, the J call TRBJ2-1, with 11 bases that match TRBD1. Germline V gene lookup returns CDR1 SGHTA and CDR2 FQGNSA. The ends lost 3 bases at V and 6 bases at J; junction bases unmatched: 4. The CDR3 has 15 amino acids.

The V and J genes are TRBV19 and TRBJ2-7, with 11 bases identical to TRBD2. V lost 0 bases and J lost 3; bases outside the gene matches: 4. This CDR3 region has 16 residues. Germline CDR1 reads LNHDA; CDR2 reads SQIVND (reference sequence). CDR3 sequence: CASSIDYGTSGYEQYF. The CDR3 DNA reads TGTGCCAGTAGTATAGATTATGGGACTAGCGGCTACGAGCAGTACTTC.

The chain is built from TRBV7-9 and TRBJ1-1; TRBD1 matches at 8 bases. CDR3 length equals 17 residues. V shed 1 base and J 3 bases; nucleotides not matched to a gene: 10. From germline, CDR1 is SEHNR and CDR2 FQNEAQ (reference sequence). The CDR3 spells CASSLGQGARLDTEAFF. For the CDR3, the DNA is TGTGCCAGCAGCTTAGGGCAGGGGGCGCGTTTGGACACTGAAGCTTTCTTT. The full variable domain, in which reference TRBV7-9 and TRBJ1-1 provide the parts outside the CDR3, is DTGVSQNPRHKITKRGQNVTFRCDPISEHNRLYWYRQTLGQGPEFLTYFQNEAQLEKSRLLSDRFSAERPKGSFSTLEIQRTEQGDSAMYLCASSLGQGARLDTEAFFGQGTRLTVV.

J is TRBJ2-2 and V is TRBV27; the match to TRBD1 covers 7 bases. The CDR3 runs 16 residues. Germline values: CDR1 MNHEY, CDR2 SMNVEV (reference sequence). V was clipped by 6 bases and J by 5 bases; unmatched bases: 12. CDR3: CASRRDRDPRTGELFF. CDR3 DNA sequence: TGTGCCAGCAGGAGAGACAGGGACCCCAGGACCGGGGAGCTGTTTTTT.

This chain joins TRBV6-1 and TRBJ2-5; D remains ambiguous. Trimming took 2 bases from V and 3 from J, leaving 7 bases between them. The CDR3 extends over 13 amino acids. Per the germline V gene, CDR1 is MNHNS and CDR2 is SASEGT. CDR3 bases: TGTGCCAGCAGTGAATTGCCCGAAGAGACCCAGTACTTC. Residues: CASSELPEETQYF.

This chain links TRBV4-1 with TRBJ2-5; D unresolved. This CDR3 is built from 11 residues. Germline lookup yields CDR1 MGHRA and CDR2 YSYEKL. V shed 4 bases and J shed 3 bases, with 3 bases lying between them. The CDR3 loop reads CASSLKETQYF. CDR3 DNA: TGCGCCAGCAGCCTAAAAGAGACCCAGTACTTC.

The chain is built from TRBV5-1 and TRBJ2-1, with TRBD2 identical over 10 bases. The CDR3 consists of 16 residues. The junction had 10 bases not matched to a gene; V was cut back by 1 base and J by 9 bases. Germline lookup yields CDR1 SGHRS and CDR2 YFSETQ. In nucleotides, the CDR3 is TGCGCCAGCAGCTTGTACGGGACTAGCGACAGAGTTGAGCAGTTCTTC. Protein product: CASSLYGTSDRVEQFF.

This chain links TRBV20-1 with TRBJ2-5; D is unclear. The V and J ends lost 5 bases and 0 bases respectively, with 4 bases between them. The CDR3 loop spans 11 amino acids. Germline V gene sequence: CDR1 DFQATT, CDR2 SNEGSKA (reference sequence). The CDR3 protein is CSAANQETQYF. The CDR3 region has the DNA TGCAGTGCTGCCAACCAAGAGACCCAGTACTTC.

The J gene is TRBJ2-7, the V gene TRBV7-2; D gene unclear. The V gene lost 5 bases and the J gene lost 0 bases, with 14 bases spanning the gap. The CDR3 has 15 residues. The V gene's germline CDR1 is SGHTA and CDR2 FQGNSA. The CDR3 spells CASSLSRAASYEQYF. The CDR3 DNA is TGTGCCAGCAGCCTCTCCCGGGCCGCCTCCTACGAGCAGTACTTC.

A single count supports this clone. The genes are TRBV29-1 and TRBJ2-7, with D tentatively TRBD1 or TRBD2 (5 bases each). V dropped 6 bases and J dropped 0 bases, with 15 bases sitting between them. The CDR3 is 14 amino acids. The germline V gene has CDR1 SQVTM and CDR2 ANQGSEA. CDR3 protein: CSVAGTADSYEQYF. DNA of the CDR3: TGCAGCGTCGCCGGGACGGCGGACTCCTACGAGCAGTACTTC.

CDR3 sequence reads: CASSPLGFEGSYEQYF. In DNA, the CDR3 is TGTGCCAGCAGCCCATTGGGTTTTGAAGGCAGCTACGAGCAGTACTTC. The genes are TRBV14 and TRBJ2-7; D is unclear. CDR3 size: 16 residues. V gave up 4 bases and J gave up 3 bases, with 19 bases separating them. Germline V lookup: CDR1 SGHDN, CDR2 FVKESK. Full variable domain (remainder filled in from reference TRBV14 and TRBJ2-7): EAGVTQFPSHSVIEKGQTVTLRCDPISGHDNLYWYRRVMGKEIKFLLHFVKESKQDESGMPNNRFLAERTGGTYSTLKVQPAELEDSGVYFCASSPLGFEGSYEQYFGPGTRLTVT.

This clone showed up just once. The chain couples TRBV7-6 to TRBJ1-5; D is uncertain. Trimming shortened V by 0 bases and J by 3 bases, and 3 bases separated the two germline ends. From germline, CDR1 is SGHVS and CDR2 FNYEAQ. The CDR3 is made up of 13 amino acids. CDR3 coding DNA: TGTGCCAGCAGCTTAGCTCTCAATCAGCCCCAGCATTTT. It is translated as CASSLALNQPQHF.

The chain couples TRBV5-6 to TRBJ1-1; TRBD1 is a possible D gene (6 bases). The CDR3 covers 12 residues. Germline V gives CDR1 SGHDT, CDR2 YYEEEE. V gave up 0 bases and J gave up 11 bases, with 11 bases separating them. CDR3 in DNA: TGTGCCAGCAGCTTGGCTGGGGGGCCGGCTTTCTTT. It is translated as CASSLAGGPAFF.

This sequence joins TRBV10-3 and TRBJ1-1; no reliable D call. The CDR3 consists of 15 residues. V was cut by 6 bases and J by 5 bases, with 19 bases left in between. The germline V gene encodes CDR1 ENHRY and CDR2 SYGVKD. For the CDR3, the DNA is TGTGCCATCAGAAAGGCAGGAAGAAGGTATACTGAAGCTTTCTTT. Its translation: CAIRKAGRRYTEAFF.

The V gene is TRBV19, the J gene TRBJ1-5; D gene unclear. Germline CDR1 and CDR2: LNHDA and SQIVND (reference sequence). The length of the CDR3 is 14 residues. V dropped 3 bases and J dropped 1 base, with 7 bases sitting between them. The CDR3 here is CASSIGPSNQPQHF. CDR3 DNA: TGTGCCAGTAGTATTGGGCCGAGCAATCAGCCCCAGCATTTT.

The chain has TRBV16 and TRBJ1-5; D is unclear. The CDR3 totals 12 residues. The ends were cut back, 0 bases at V and 7 bases at J, with 4 bases in the middle. Germline V gene data show CDR1 as KGHSY and CDR2 as FQNENV. The CDR3 DNA is TGTGCCAGCAGCCAATCGGGGCAGCCCCAGCATTTT. This translates into CASSQSGQPQHF.